The 30 T cell receptor beta chains reported below all come from one sample, sequenced in a study of cytomegalovirus exposure and HLA in healthy donors. It was with 60 Vbeta and 13 Jbeta primers that the PCR ran. The table came from immunoSEQ multiplex PCR; TCRdb's copy has only in-frame clones and leaves some out. Altogether 210,000 or so clones are present, 80% to 90% being singletons, with the ten largest covering about 0.25%. Sample: PBMCs. The receptors come from a girl aged 2 to 9 in good health and CMV-seronegative.

The rearrangement joins TRBV7-9 to TRBJ1-2, with a possible D match to TRBD1 (5 bases). The CDR3 runs to 14 residues. V dropped 6 bases and J dropped 2 bases, with 13 bases sitting between them. Germline assignment: CDR1 SEHNR and CDR2 FQNEAQ (reference sequence). The CDR3 DNA is TGTGCCAGCAGGCTCGGGACTTCCAACTATGGCTACACCTTC. Translating gives CASRLGTSNYGYTF.

The rearrangement uses TRBV27 and TRBJ1-2, with TRBD1 matching 8 bases. This CDR3 has 14 amino acids. Germline V gene data show CDR1 as MNHEY and CDR2 as SMNVEV (reference sequence). The V gene end was trimmed by 5 bases and the J gene end by 4 bases; junction bases not matched to a gene: 6. DNA of the CDR3: TGTGCCAGCAGTCTACAGGGGGTTAGCTATGGCTACACCTTC. Translating it yields CASSLQGVSYGYTF.

The chain combines TRBV4-1 with TRBJ2-1; D possibly corresponds to TRBD2 (5 bases). CDR3 size: 15 residues. CDR1 and CDR2 from the germline V gene are MGHRA and YSYEKL. V lost 1 base and J lost 5, with 12 bases in between. Here the CDR3 reads CASSQGPTSNNEQFF. CDR3 sequence (DNA): TGCGCCAGCAGCCAAGGGCCCACTAGTAACAATGAGCAGTTCTTC.

This chain connects TRBV4-1 to TRBJ1-2, with D maybe TRBD1 (6 bases). The CDR3 length is 15 residues. V was cut by 4 bases and J by 4 bases, with 16 bases left in between. The germline CDR1 and CDR2 sequences are MGHRA and YSYEKL. CDR3 amino acids: CASSRQGFPTYGYTF. The CDR3 coding sequence is TGCGCCAGCAGCCGGCAGGGGTTCCCCACCTATGGCTACACCTTC.

Regarding this clone: The same CDR3 also results from other DNA sequences found in this sample. The genes are TRBV7-9 and TRBJ2-1, with D unclear. V was trimmed by 5 bases and J by 10 bases, leaving 9 bases between them. CDR3 length equals 11 residues. Germline values: CDR1 SEHNR, CDR2 FQNEAQ (reference sequence). The CDR3 protein is CASSRLEEQFF. DNA of the CDR3: TGTGCCAGCAGCCGACTGGAGGAGCAGTTCTTC.

The chain carries TRBV29-1 and TRBJ1-1, with D uncertain. Germline values: CDR1 SQVTM, CDR2 ANQGSEA. The V end lost 1 base, the J end lost 5 bases, and 14 bases lay between the germline ends. The CDR3 totals 14 residues. The CDR3 region has the DNA TGCAGCGTTGAAGTAGCGGGCCTTGGGACTGAAGCTTTCTTT. It codes for CSVEVAGLGTEAFF. Using reference TRBV29-1 and TRBJ1-1 for the parts outside the CDR3, the full variable domain is SAVISQKPSRDICQRGTSLTIQCQVDSQVTMMFWYRQQPGQSLTLIATANQGSEATYESGFVIDKFPISRPNLTFSTLTVSNMSPEDSSIYLCSVEVAGLGTEAFFGQGTRLTVV.

This clone was seen only once. The CDR3 region has the DNA TGTGCCAGCAGTCCCATCCGACAGTTAGCCAAAAACATTCAGTACTTC. It yields the protein CASSPIRQLAKNIQYF. The chain recombines TRBV28 with TRBJ2-4; TRBD1 is a possible D gene (5 bases). V lost 5 bases and J 0 bases, leaving 14 bases between the germline ends. Germline loops: CDR1 MDHEN, CDR2 SYDVKM. CDR3 length: 16 amino acids. Using reference TRBV28 and TRBJ2-4 for the parts outside the CDR3, the full variable domain is DVKVTQSSRYLVKRTGEKVFLECVQDMDHENMFWYRQDPGLGLRLIYFSYDVKMKEKGDIPEGYSVSREKKERFSLILESASTNQTSMYLCASSPIRQLAKNIQYFGAGTRLSVL.

This clone occurred a few times. The V and J genes are TRBV18 and TRBJ2-2; D gene uncertain. Germline V gives CDR1 KGHSH, CDR2 LQKENI. This CDR3 is 14 amino acids long. V was shortened by 3 bases and J by 4 bases, with 9 bases between the two germline ends. This CDR3 is CASSPSSRTGELFF. The CDR3 DNA reads as TGTGCCAGCTCACCGTCGTCCCGCACCGGGGAGCTGTTTTTT.

The chain couples TRBV4-1 to TRBJ1-6; the match to TRBD1 covers 7 bases. V shed 5 bases and J 7 bases; nucleotides not matched to a gene: 11. From germline, CDR1 is MGHRA and CDR2 YSYEKL. The CDR3 has 16 amino acids. The CDR3 loop reads CASSKTGSGVNSPLHF. The CDR3 region has the DNA TGCGCCAGCAGCAAGACAGGGTCCGGAGTAAATTCACCCCTCCACTTT.

This clone has only a few counts. This sequence joins TRBV6-1 and TRBJ1-5; 8 bases align to TRBD1. Germline V gene lookup returns CDR1 MNHNS and CDR2 SASEGT. The ends lost 6 bases at V and 6 bases at J; junction bases unmatched: 7. The CDR3 sequence is 14 residues long. Here the CDR3 reads CASRLTGVGQPQHF. The CDR3 DNA is TGTGCCAGCAGGTTGACAGGGGTCGGTCAGCCCCAGCATTTT.

V gene TRBV7-2 combines with J gene TRBJ2-3; 9 positions agree with TRBD2. The germline V gene has CDR1 SGHTA and CDR2 FQGNSA. After removal of 1 base from V and 4 bases from J, the junction contained 3 bases not matched to a gene. The CDR3 runs 15 residues. The CDR3 nucleotides are TGTGCCAGCAGCTTAGTAGCGGGAGTGCCAGATACGCAGTATTTT. Translating gives CASSLVAGVPDTQYF.

V and J are TRBV2 and TRBJ2-5; 8 nucleotides align to TRBD1. The CDR3 spans 13 residues. Germline V gives CDR1 SNHLY, CDR2 FYNNEI. V trimming: 6 bases; J trimming: 2 bases; junction bases outside the gene matches: 2. CDR3 in amino acids: CASRRDRQETQYF. The DNA of the CDR3 is TGTGCCAGCAGGCGGGACAGGCAAGAGACCCAGTACTTC.

The chain carries TRBV30 and TRBJ1-2; tentative D call: TRBD1 (5 bases). Per germline, CDR1 GTSNPN and CDR2 SVGIG (reference sequence). The CDR3 sequence is 17 residues long. V was clipped by 0 bases and J by 3 bases, with 20 bases between them. DNA for the CDR3: TGTGCCTGGAGTGTAATCCGGTGGGGAGGGGACCACTATGGCTACACCTTC. This codes for CAWSVIRWGGDHYGYTF.

This chain connects TRBV7-6 to TRBJ1-2; D possibly corresponds to TRBD1 (6 bases). The CDR3 is made up of 15 amino acids. CDR1 is SGHVS, CDR2 FNYEAQ, per germline. V lost 5 bases, J lost 3 bases, and 16 bases lay in between. For the CDR3, the DNA is TGTGCCAGCAGCCCCCGGGCAGGGGATCACTATGGCTACACCTTC. Its protein product is CASSPRAGDHYGYTF.

The chain links TRBV5-1 to TRBJ2-2; weak D call: TRBD1 (5 bases). Germline lookup yields CDR1 SGHRS and CDR2 YFSETQ. V lost 7 bases and J lost 0, with 16 bases in between. The CDR3 is made up of 16 amino acids. The DNA of the CDR3 is TGCGCCAGCGGGCCAATTGGGGCTTCGAACACCGGGGAGCTGTTTTTT. This codes for CASGPIGASNTGELFF.

The V gene is TRBV5-1, the J gene TRBJ2-2; TRBD2 matches 8 bases. In germline, CDR1 is SGHRS, CDR2 YFSETQ. V was clipped by 4 bases and J by 6 bases; unmatched bases: 8. CDR3 length: 15 amino acids. CDR3 loop: CASSLPTSVAGELFF. CDR3 coding DNA: TGCGCCAGCAGCCTTCCGACTAGCGTCGCCGGGGAGCTGTTTTTT.

The chain recombines TRBV7-2 with TRBJ1-6, with 7 bases that match TRBD1. There are 16 residues in the CDR3. J was trimmed by 0 bases and V by 5 bases; bases with no gene match: 4. Looked up from germline, CDR1 is SGHTA and CDR2 is FQGNSA. CDR3 region: CASSPRGSSYNSPLHF. Here the CDR3 DNA reads TGTGCCAGCAGCCCCAGGGGGAGCTCCTATAATTCACCCCTCCACTTT.

The chain combines TRBV2 with TRBJ2-7, with D tentatively TRBD2 (6 bases). CDR1 SNHLY and CDR2 FYNNEI come from the germline V gene. The germline V and J ends were trimmed by 2 bases and 5 bases, with 13 bases remaining between them. The CDR3 has 14 amino acids. The CDR3 sequence is CASSERLGGNEQYF. The CDR3 nucleotides read TGTGCCAGCAGTGAAAGACTGGGAGGCAACGAGCAGTACTTC. The full variable domain, rest sourced from reference TRBV2 and TRBJ2-7, is EPEVTQTPSHQVTQMGQEVILRCVPISNHLYFYWYRQILGQKVEFLVSFYNNEISEKSEIFDDQFSVERPDGSNFTLKIRSTKLEDSAMYFCASSERLGGNEQYFGPGTRLTVT.

The genes are TRBV6-1 and TRBJ1-5; D perhaps matches TRBD1 (6 bases). This CDR3 region has 15 residues. The V end lost 7 bases, the J end lost 3 bases, and 16 bases lay between the germline ends. CDR1 is MNHNS and CDR2 is SASEGT in the germline V gene. CDR3 in DNA: TGTGCCAGCAACAAACAGGGTACTGACAATCAGCCCCAGCATTTT. It translates to CASNKQGTDNQPQHF.

J is TRBJ1-2 and V is TRBV7-9; 10 nucleotides match TRBD1. Germline CDR1 reads SEHNR; CDR2 reads FQNEAQ (reference sequence). The CDR3 loop spans 16 amino acids. V lost 3 bases and J lost 0; bases outside the gene matches: 4. The CDR3 sequence is CASSFRGQGPNYGYTF. The CDR3 bases are TGTGCCAGCAGCTTCCGGGGACAGGGGCCTAACTATGGCTACACCTTC.

This clone was observed a few times. The chain combines TRBV7-3 with TRBJ2-7; D is unresolved. The CDR3 extends over 14 amino acids. CDR1 SGHTA and CDR2 FQGTGA come from the germline V gene. V lost 6 bases and J 2 bases, leaving 14 bases between the germline ends. DNA for the CDR3: TGTGCCAGCAGTCCCTCCCAGGTAGCCTACGAGCAGTACTTC. Protein: CASSPSQVAYEQYF.

This clone occurred a few times. The chain carries TRBV6-1 and TRBJ1-3; D is undetermined. The CDR3 extends over 15 amino acids. V gave up 6 bases and J gave up 0 bases, with 12 bases separating them. CDR1 is MNHNS and CDR2 is SASEGT in the germline V gene. The CDR3 is CASRLEQSSGNTIYF. DNA of the CDR3: TGTGCCAGCAGGTTGGAGCAGAGCTCTGGAAACACCATATATTTT.

In this sample, this clone turned up once. V usage is TRBV30 and J usage is TRBJ1-2; D is ambiguous. The CDR3 sequence is 13 residues long. V was clipped by 2 bases and J by 2 bases, with 9 bases between them. Germline-derived CDR1 and CDR2 are GTSNPN and SVGIG (reference sequence). The CDR3 loop reads CAWSREGNYGYTF. CDR3 coding DNA: TGTGCCTGGAGTCGAGAGGGCAACTATGGCTACACCTTC.

The V gene is TRBV10-3, the J gene TRBJ2-7; D might be TRBD2 (6 bases). Germline CDR1 reads ENHRY; CDR2 reads SYGVKD. The CDR3 length is 15 residues. Trimming took 0 bases from V and 3 from J, leaving 12 bases between them. As DNA, the CDR3 is TGTGCCATCAGTGAGTCGGTAGCGGCCAACTACGAGCAGTACTTC. It specifies CAISESVAANYEQYF.

This chain joins TRBV27 and TRBJ1-6; D unresolved. The CDR3 loop spans 16 amino acids. The germline gives CDR1 MNHEY, CDR2 SMNVEV (reference sequence). V lost 5 bases to trimming and J lost 0 bases, with 11 bases between them. The CDR3 is CASSLMLSSYNSPLHF. CDR3 bases: TGTGCCAGCAGTCTAATGCTGAGCTCCTATAATTCACCCCTCCACTTT.

This chain's CDR3 is CSVEVTGEAYGYTF. In DNA form, the CDR3 reads TGCAGCGTTGAAGTAACAGGGGAGGCCTATGGCTACACCTTC. The J gene is TRBJ1-2, the V gene TRBV29-1; 7 bases line up with TRBD1. The CDR3 totals 14 residues. V lost 1 base to trimming and J lost 4 bases; unmatched junction nucleotides: 6. CDR1 and CDR2 (germline): SQVTM, ANQGSEA.

Regarding this clone: Distinct nucleotide sequences in the sample also encode this CDR3. The V and J genes are TRBV2 and TRBJ1-5; 7 bases match TRBD1. The CDR3 runs 14 residues. J lost 1 base, V lost 5 bases, and 2 bases had no gene match. Germline V CDR1 and CDR2: SNHLY, FYNNEI. The CDR3 nucleotides are TGTGCCAGCAGTACACAGGGGAGCAATCAGCCCCAGCATTTT. It encodes CASSTQGSNQPQHF. The full variable domain, completed using reference TRBV2 and TRBJ1-5, is EPEVTQTPSHQVTQMGQEVILRCVPISNHLYFYWYRQILGQKVEFLVSFYNNEISEKSEIFDDQFSVERPDGSNFTLKIRSTKLEDSAMYFCASSTQGSNQPQHFGDGTRLSIL.

The chain joins TRBV7-2 to TRBJ2-7, with 7 bases matching TRBD2. The CDR3 is made up of 16 amino acids. Germline V gene data show CDR1 as SGHTA and CDR2 as FQGNSA. With V trimmed by 1 base and J by 4 bases, 10 bases remained unmatched. The CDR3, as DNA: TGTGCCAGCAGCTTAGTCGCTAGCGGAAGGCCTTACGAGCAGTACTTC. It specifies CASSLVASGRPYEQYF.

For the CDR3, the DNA is TGCGCCAGCAGCCAACCGGGACAGGCTTTCATTCAGCCCCAGCATTTT. Protein: CASSQPGQAFIQPQHF. The chain has TRBV4-1 and TRBJ1-5, with 8 bases matching TRBD1. The germline V gene encodes CDR1 MGHRA and CDR2 YSYEKL. The CDR3 length is 16 residues. The V gene end was trimmed by 2 bases and the J gene end by 6 bases; junction bases not matched to a gene: 9.

The chain carries TRBV4-1 and TRBJ2-7; TRBD1 matches 12 bases. Germline V CDR1 and CDR2: MGHRA, YSYEKL. The CDR3 runs 15 residues. Trimming cost V 4 bases and J 4 bases; bases outside gene matches: 5. The CDR3 DNA is TGCGCCAGCAGCCCGCTGGGACAGGGGGCGTACGAGCAGTACTTC. It translates to CASSPLGQGAYEQYF.